These T cell receptor beta chains were read from a single sample in a study of identical twins. One entry per CDR3 protein results from TCRdb running MiXCR on the 5' RACE reads. The sample yields hundreds of thousands of distinct CDR3 sequences, 21% seen once. The sample was also linked to a second study, of T cells expressing NK-cell markers.

Sequencing was carried out using PBMCs. These receptor sequences come from a woman between 18 and 29 years old in good health. Each CDR3 is given with its conserved first and last residue. A D gene is named only where the DNA matches it firmly. Size values are once, few and many counts, or a class for expanded clones, and some rows have none.

>TRBV6-1|few|.|TRBJ2-4
TGTGCCAGCAGTGCCGCGACCGGGGCCAAAAACATTCAGTACTTC
CASSAATGAKNIQYF
>TRBV5-1|.|TRBD1|TRBJ2-6
TGCGCCATCCCCGGGACAGGGGCCTCTGGGGCCAACGTCCTGACTTTC
CAIPGTGASGANVLTF
>TRBV2|few|TRBD2|TRBJ2-7
TGTGCCAGCAGTGGAGTGACTAGCGGGGCCCACGAGCAGTACTTC
CASSGVTSGAHEQYF
>TRBV20-1|many|TRBD2|TRBJ2-1
TGCAGTGCTACTGATAGCGGGGGACCTCGCAATGAGCAGTTCTTC
CSATDSGGPRNEQFF
>TRBV29-1|few|.|TRBJ2-1
TGCAGCGTTGCAAATAATGAGCAGTTCTTC
CSVANNEQFF
>TRBV12-3/TRBV12-4|many|.|TRBJ1-5
TGTGCCAGCAGTTCTAGTGTACATCAGCCCCAGCATTTT
CASSSSVHQPQHF
>TRBV5-6|.|TRBD1|TRBJ1-5
TGTGCCAGCAGCTTGGGCAGGGGGATTAGCAATCAGCCCCAGCATTTT
CASSLGRGISNQPQHF
>TRBV6-5|many|TRBD2|TRBJ2-3
TGTGCCAGCAGTTCCCTTGGGGGACTAGTTGCCCCAGATACGCAGTATTTT
CASSSLGGLVAPDTQYF
>TRBV7-6|few|.|TRBJ2-2
TGTGCCAGCAGCTTTTTCAGGGGCACCGGGGAGCTGTTTTTT
CASSFFRGTGELFF
>TRBV12-3/TRBV12-4|.|TRBD1|TRBJ1-2
TGTGCCAGCAGGAGAGGACAGGGTAATGGCTACACCTTC
CASRRGQGNGYTF
>TRBV27|few|.|TRBJ1-1
TGTGCCAGCAGTTTCTGGGGGGCGCAGAACACTGAAGCTTTCTTT
CASSFWGAQNTEAFF
>TRBV20-1|many|TRBD1|TRBJ2-2
TGCAGTGCTAGAGCCAATCTTGGGACAGCGAACACCGGGGAGCTGTTTTTT
CSARANLGTANTGELFF
>TRBV20-1|few|TRBD1|TRBJ1-1
TGCAGTGCGAAGGGACAGCGCACTGAAGCTTTCTTT
CSAKGQRTEAFF
>TRBV20-1|.|TRBD1|TRBJ1-5
TGCAGTGCGGCGAGGCCAGGGGGAGGTGTGAAGCCCCAGCATTTT
CSAARPGGGVKPQHF
>TRBV24-1|few|TRBD1|TRBJ2-3
TGTGCCACCATGGACAGGGCGAATACGCAGTATTTT
CATMDRANTQYF
>TRBV4-3|.|TRBD2|TRBJ2-7
TGCGCCAGCAGCCAAGAGGGAGGGATCCCCTACGAGCAGTACTTC
CASSQEGGIPYEQYF
>TRBV10-3|few|.|TRBJ2-4
TGTGCCACCTCCCCGGGGGACCAAAACATTCAGTACTTC
CATSPGDQNIQYF